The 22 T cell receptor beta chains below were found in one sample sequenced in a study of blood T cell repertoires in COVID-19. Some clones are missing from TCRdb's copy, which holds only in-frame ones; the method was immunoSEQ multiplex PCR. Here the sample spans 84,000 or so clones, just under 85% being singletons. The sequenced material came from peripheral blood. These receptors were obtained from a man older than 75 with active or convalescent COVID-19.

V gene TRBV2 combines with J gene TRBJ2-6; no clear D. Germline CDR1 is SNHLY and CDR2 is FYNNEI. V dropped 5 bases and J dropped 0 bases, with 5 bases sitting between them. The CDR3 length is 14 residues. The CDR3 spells CASSRDSGANVLTF. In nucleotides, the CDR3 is TGTGCCAGCAGTCGCGACTCTGGGGCCAACGTCCTGACTTTC.

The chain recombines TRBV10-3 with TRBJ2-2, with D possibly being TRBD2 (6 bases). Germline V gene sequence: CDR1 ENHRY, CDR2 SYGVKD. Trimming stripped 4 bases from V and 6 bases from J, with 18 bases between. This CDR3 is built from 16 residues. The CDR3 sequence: CAISAGERRGAGELFF. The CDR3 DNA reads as TGTGCCATCAGTGCCGGGGAGCGGAGGGGTGCCGGGGAGCTGTTTTTT.

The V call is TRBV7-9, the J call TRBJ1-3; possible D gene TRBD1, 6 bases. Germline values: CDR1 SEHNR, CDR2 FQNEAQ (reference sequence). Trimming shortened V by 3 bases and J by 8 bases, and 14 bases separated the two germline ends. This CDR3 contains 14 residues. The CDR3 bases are TGTGCCAGCAGCTTTTCCAGAGCAGGGGACACCATATATTTT. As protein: CASSFSRAGDTIYF.

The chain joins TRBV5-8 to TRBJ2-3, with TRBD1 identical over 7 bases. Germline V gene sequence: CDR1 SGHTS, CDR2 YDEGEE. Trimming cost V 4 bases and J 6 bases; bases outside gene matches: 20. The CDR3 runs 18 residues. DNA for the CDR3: TGTGCCAGCAGCCTCCTGCCACCGGGACAGAGACCACAGGATACGCAGTATTTT. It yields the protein CASSLLPPGQRPQDTQYF.

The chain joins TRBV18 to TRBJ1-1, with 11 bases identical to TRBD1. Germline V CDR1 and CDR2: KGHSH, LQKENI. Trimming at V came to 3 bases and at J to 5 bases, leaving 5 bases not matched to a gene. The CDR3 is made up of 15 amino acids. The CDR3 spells CASSPPGQGETEAFF. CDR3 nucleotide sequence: TGTGCCAGCTCACCTCCGGGACAGGGGGAAACTGAAGCTTTCTTT. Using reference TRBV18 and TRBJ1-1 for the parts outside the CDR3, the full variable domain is NAGVMQNPRHLVRRRGQEARLRCSPMKGHSHVYWYRQLPEEGLKFMVYLQKENIIDESGMPKERFSAEFPKEGPSILRIQQVVRGDSAAYFCASSPPGQGETEAFFGQGTRLTVV.

CDR3 region: CASSQEGTVNGANVLTF. CDR3 in DNA: TGCGCCAGCAGCCAAGAGGGGACAGTGAACGGGGCCAACGTCCTGACTTTC. The V call is TRBV4-1, the J call TRBJ2-6; 7 nucleotides match TRBD1. In germline, CDR1 is MGHRA, CDR2 YSYEKL. CDR3 length: 17 residues. V trimming: 0 bases; J trimming: 4 bases; junction bases outside the gene matches: 6.

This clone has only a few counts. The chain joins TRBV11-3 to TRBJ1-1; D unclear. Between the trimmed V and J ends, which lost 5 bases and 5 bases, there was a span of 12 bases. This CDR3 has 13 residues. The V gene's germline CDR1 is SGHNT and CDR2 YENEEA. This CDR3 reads CASSPGRRTEAFF. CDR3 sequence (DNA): TGTGCCAGCAGCCCAGGCCGGCGTACTGAAGCTTTCTTT.

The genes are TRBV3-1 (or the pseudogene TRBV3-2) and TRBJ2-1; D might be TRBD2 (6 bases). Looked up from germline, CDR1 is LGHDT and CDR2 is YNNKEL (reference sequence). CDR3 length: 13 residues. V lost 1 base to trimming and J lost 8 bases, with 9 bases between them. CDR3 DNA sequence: TGTGCCAGCAGCCAAGCGGAGGGAGATGAGCAGTTCTTC. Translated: CASSQAEGDEQFF.

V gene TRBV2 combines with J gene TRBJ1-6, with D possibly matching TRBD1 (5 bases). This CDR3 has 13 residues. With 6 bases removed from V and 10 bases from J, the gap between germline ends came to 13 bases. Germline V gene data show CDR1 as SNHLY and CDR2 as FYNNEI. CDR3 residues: CASRPGNGSPLHF. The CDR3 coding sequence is TGTGCCAGCAGGCCAGGGAATGGCTCACCCCTCCACTTT.

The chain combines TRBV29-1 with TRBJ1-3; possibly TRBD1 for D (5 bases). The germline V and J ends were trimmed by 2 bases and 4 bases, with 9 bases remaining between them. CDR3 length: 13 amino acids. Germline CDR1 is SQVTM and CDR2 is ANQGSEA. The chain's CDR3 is CSVEKGEGNTIYF. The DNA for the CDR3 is TGCAGCGTTGAAAAAGGGGAAGGAAACACCATATATTTT.

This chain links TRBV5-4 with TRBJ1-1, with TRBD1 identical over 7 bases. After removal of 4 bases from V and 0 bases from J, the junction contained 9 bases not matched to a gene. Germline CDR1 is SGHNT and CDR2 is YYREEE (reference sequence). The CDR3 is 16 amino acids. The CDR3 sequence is CASSAKRGGMNTEAFF. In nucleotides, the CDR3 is TGTGCCAGCAGCGCCAAACGAGGGGGCATGAACACTGAAGCTTTCTTT. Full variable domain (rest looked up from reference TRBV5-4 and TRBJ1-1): ETGVTQSPTHLIKTRGQQVTLRCSSQSGHNTVSWYQQALGQGPQFIFQYYREEENGRGNFPPRFSGLQFPNYSSELNVNALELDDSALYLCASSAKRGGMNTEAFFGQGTRLTVV.

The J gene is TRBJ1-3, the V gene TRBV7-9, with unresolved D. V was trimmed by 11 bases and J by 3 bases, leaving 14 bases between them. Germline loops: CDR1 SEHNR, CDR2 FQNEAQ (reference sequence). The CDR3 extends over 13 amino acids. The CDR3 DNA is TGTGCCCCCCGGAGGGTCGGTGGAAACACCATATATTTT. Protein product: CAPRRVGGNTIYF.

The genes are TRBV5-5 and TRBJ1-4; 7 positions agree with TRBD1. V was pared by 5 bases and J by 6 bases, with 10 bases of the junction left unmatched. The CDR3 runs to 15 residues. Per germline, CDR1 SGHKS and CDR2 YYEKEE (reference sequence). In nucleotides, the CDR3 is TGTGCCAGCAGTTACCGGGACAGCCTCTATGAAAAACTGTTTTTT. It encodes CASSYRDSLYEKLFF. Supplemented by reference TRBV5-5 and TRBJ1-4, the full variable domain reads DAGVTQSPTHLIKTRGQQVTLRCSPISGHKSVSWYQQVLGQGPQFIFQYYEKEERGRGNFPDRFSARQFPNYSSELNVNALLLGDSALYLCASSYRDSLYEKLFFGSGTQLSVL.

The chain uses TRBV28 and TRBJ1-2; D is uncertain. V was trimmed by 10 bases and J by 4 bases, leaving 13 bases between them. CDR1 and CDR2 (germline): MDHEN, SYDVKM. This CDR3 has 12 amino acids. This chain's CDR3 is CATIGRAYGYTF. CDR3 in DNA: TGTGCCACCATAGGGCGGGCCTATGGCTACACCTTC.

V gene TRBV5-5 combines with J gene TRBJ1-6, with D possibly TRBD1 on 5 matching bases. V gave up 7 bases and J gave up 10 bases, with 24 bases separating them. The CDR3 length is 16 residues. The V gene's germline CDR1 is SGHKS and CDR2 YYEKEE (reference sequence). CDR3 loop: CASAPSSTDLWSPLHF. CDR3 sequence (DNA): TGTGCCAGCGCTCCGAGCTCGACAGACCTTTGGTCACCCCTCCACTTT.

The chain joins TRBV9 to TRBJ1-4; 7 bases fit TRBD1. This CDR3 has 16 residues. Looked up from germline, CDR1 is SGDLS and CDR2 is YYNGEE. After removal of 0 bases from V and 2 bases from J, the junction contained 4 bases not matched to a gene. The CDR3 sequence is CASSVGWGQTNEKLFF. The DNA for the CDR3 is TGTGCCAGCAGCGTAGGGTGGGGACAGACTAATGAAAAACTGTTTTTT.

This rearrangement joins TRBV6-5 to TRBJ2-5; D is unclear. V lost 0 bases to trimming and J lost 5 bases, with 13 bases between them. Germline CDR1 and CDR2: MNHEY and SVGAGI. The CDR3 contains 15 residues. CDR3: CASSYSRRPLETQYF. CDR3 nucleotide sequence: TGTGCCAGCAGTTACTCGAGGCGCCCTCTGGAGACCCAGTACTTC.

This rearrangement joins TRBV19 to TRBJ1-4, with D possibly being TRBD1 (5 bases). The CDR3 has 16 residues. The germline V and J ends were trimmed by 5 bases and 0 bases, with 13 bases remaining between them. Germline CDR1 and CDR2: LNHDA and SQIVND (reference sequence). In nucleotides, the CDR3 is TGTGCCAGTAGTGGAGGGACCGTTGCAACTAATGAAAAACTGTTTTTT. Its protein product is CASSGGTVATNEKLFF.

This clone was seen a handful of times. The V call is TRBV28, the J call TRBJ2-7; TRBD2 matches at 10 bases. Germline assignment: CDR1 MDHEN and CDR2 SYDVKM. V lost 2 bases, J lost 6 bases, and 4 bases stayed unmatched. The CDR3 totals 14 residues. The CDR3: CASSLPLAGGEQYV. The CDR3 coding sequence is TGTGCCAGCAGTTTACCCTTAGCGGGAGGCGAGCAGTACGTC.

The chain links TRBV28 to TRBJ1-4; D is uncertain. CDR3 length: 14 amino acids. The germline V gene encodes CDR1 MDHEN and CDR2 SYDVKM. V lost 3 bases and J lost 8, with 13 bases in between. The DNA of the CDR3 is TGTGCCAGCAGTTTGTTCGGCAGGTGGGAAAAACTGTTTTTT. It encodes CASSLFGRWEKLFF.

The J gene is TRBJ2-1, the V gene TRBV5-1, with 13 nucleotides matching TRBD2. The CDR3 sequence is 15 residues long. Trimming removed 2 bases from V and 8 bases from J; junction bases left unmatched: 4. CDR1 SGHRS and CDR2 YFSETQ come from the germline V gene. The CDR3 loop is CASSLGTSGDHEQFF. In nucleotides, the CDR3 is TGCGCCAGCAGCTTAGGGACTAGCGGGGATCATGAGCAGTTCTTC.

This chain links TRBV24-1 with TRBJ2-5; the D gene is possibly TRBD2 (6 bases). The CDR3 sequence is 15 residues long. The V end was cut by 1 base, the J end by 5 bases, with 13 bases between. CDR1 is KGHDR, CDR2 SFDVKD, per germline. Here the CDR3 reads CATSDFWGGGETQYF. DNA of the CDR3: TGTGCCACCAGTGATTTTTGGGGAGGTGGTGAGACCCAGTACTTC.